The entry that follows covers one TCR beta chain sequence. Its specificity is unknown. One end of the junction varies from germline; a read error may be responsible. This specimen belongs to a study of response to subunit inactivated influenza vaccine. General study findings and limits: Each seasonal flu vaccination may recruit only limited new T cells, authors suggested.

Via MiXCR, TCRdb re-called the RT-PCR reads, giving one row per CDR3 protein. The repertoire has about 190,000 distinct CDR3 sequences, approximately 15% of them found once; the top ten carry roughly 24%. This CDR3 has 13 amino acids. Germline V gives CDR1 SSHAT, CDR2 FNYEAQ (reference sequence). The receptor was derived from a man aged 50 to 59 who received an inactivated influenza vaccine. The sequenced sample was CD8+ T cells sorted from PBMCs, obtained about 5 days after vaccination. The rearrangement uses TRBV7-7 and TRBJ2-5; a possible D gene is TRBD2 (7 bases). CDR3 sequence: CASSLGGEKTQYF. DNA of the CDR3: TGTGCTAGCAGCTTAGGGGGGGAAAAGACCCAGTACTTC.